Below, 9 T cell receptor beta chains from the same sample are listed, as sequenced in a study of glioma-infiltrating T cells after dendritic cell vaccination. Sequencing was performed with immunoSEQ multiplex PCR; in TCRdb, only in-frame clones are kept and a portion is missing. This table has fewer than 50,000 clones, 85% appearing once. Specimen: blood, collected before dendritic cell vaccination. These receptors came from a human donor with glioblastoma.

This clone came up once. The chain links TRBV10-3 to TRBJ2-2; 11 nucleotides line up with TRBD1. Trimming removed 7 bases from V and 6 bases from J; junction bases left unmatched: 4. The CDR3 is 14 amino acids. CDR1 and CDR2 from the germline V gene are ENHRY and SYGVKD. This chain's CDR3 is CAITRDRGAGELFF. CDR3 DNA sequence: TGTGCCATCACCCGGGACAGGGGGGCCGGGGAGCTGTTTTTT.

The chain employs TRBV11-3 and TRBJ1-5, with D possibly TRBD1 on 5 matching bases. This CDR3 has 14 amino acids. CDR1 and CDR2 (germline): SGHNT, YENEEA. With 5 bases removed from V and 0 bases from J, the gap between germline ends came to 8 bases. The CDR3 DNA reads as TGTGCCAGCAGCGAAGACAGTAGCAATCAGCCCCAGCATTTT. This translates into CASSEDSSNQPQHF.

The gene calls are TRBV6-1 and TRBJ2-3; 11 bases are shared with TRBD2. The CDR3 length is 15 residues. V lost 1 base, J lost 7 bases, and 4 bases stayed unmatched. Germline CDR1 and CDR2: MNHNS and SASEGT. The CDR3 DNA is TGTGCCAGCAGTGAAGTACTAGCGGGGGCAAATACGCAGTATTTT. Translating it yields CASSEVLAGANTQYF.

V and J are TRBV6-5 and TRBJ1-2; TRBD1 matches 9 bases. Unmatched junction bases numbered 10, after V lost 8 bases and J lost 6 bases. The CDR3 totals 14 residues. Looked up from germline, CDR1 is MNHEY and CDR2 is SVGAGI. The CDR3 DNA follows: TGTGCCAGCGGAGACCCGGGACAGGGTAATGGCTACACCTTC. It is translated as CASGDPGQGNGYTF.

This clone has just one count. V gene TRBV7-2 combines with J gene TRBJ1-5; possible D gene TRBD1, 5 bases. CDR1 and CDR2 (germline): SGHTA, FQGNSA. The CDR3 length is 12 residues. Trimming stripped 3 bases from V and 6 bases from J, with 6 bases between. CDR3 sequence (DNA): TGTGCCAGCAGCTTGACAGCTCAGCCCCAGCATTTT. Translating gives CASSLTAQPQHF.

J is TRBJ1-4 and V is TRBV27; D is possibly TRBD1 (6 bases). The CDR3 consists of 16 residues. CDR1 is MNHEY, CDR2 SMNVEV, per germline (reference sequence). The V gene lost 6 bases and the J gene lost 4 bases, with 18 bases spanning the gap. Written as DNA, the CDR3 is TGTGCCAGCAGAGGCAGGGGTATCGGGAATAATGAAAAACTGTTTTTT. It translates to CASRGRGIGNNEKLFF.

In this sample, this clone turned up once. CDR3 protein: CASSEDRPAYEQYF. The DNA of the CDR3 is TGTGCCAGCAGTGAAGACAGGCCAGCCTACGAGCAGTACTTC. The chain has TRBV6-4 and TRBJ2-5; weak D call: TRBD1 (6 bases). Judging by the DNA end, TRBJ2-7 fits better; the J call may be wrong. The CDR3 covers 14 residues. Per germline, CDR1 MRHNA and CDR2 SNTAGT.

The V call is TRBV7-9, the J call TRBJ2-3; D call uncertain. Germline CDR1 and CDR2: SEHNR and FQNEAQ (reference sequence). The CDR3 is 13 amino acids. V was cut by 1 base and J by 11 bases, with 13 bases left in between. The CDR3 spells CASSLVESRKQYF. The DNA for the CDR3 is TGTGCCAGCAGCTTAGTTGAGAGCCGTAAGCAGTATTTT.

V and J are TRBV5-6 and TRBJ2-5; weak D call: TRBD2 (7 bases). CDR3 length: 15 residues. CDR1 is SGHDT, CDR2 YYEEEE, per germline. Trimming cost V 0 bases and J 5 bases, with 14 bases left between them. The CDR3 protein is CASSLEGGAWETQYF. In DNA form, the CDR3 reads TGTGCCAGCAGCTTGGAAGGGGGGGCCTGGGAGACCCAGTACTTC.